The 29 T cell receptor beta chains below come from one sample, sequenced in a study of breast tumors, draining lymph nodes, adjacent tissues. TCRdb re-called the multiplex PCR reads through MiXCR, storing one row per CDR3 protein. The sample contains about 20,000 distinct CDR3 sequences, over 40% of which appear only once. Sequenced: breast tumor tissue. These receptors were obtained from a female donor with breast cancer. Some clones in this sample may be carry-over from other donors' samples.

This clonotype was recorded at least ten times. CDR3 amino acids: CASSEDEGIGNIQYF. The DNA for the CDR3 is TGTGCCAGCAGTGAAGATGAGGGGATTGGAAACATTCAGTACTTC. The chain recombines TRBV25-1 with TRBJ2-4, with D possibly being TRBD1 or TRBD2 (5 bases each). Per the germline V gene, CDR1 is MGHDK and CDR2 is SYGVNS. V lost 2 bases, J lost 6 bases, and 14 bases lay in between. This CDR3 has 15 residues.

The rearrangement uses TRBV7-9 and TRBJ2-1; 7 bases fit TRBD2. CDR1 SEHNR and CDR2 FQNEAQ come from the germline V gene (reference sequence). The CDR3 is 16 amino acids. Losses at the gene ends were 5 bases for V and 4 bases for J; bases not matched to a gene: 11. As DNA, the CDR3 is TGTGCCAGCAGCCCCCCGACTAGCTTTCCATACAATGAGCAGTTCTTC. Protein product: CASSPPTSFPYNEQFF.

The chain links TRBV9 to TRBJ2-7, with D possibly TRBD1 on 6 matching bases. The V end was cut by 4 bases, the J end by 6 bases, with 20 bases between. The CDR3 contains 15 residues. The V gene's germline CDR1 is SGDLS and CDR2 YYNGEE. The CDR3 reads CASSIQTGWTSEQYF. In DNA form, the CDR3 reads TGTGCCAGCAGCATTCAGACAGGATGGACTTCCGAGCAGTACTTC.

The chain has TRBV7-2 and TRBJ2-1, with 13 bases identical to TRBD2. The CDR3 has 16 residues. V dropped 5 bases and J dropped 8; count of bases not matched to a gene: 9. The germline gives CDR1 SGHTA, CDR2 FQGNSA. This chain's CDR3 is CASSPRTSGSLDEQFF. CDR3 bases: TGTGCCAGCAGCCCCCGGACTAGCGGGAGTTTGGATGAGCAGTTCTTC.

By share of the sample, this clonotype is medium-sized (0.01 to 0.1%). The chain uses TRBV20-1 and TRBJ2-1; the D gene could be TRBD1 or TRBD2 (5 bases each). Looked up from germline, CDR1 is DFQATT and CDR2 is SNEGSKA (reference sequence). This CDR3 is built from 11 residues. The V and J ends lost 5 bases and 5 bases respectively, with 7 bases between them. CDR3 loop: CSAGGNNEQFF. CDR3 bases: TGCAGTGCTGGGGGAAACAATGAGCAGTTCTTC.

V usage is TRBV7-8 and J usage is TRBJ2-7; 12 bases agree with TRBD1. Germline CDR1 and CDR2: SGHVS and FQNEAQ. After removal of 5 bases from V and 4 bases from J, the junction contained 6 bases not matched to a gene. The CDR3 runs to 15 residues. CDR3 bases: TGTGCCAGCAGCCCCGGGACAGGGGGCTGGTACGAGCAGTACTTC. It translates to CASSPGTGGWYEQYF.

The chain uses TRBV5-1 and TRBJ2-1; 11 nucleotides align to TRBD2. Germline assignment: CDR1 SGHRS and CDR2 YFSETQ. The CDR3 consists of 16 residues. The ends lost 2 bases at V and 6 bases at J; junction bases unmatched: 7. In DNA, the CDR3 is TGCGCCAGCAGCTTCATAGCGGGAGGGCCCAGCAATGAGCAGTTCTTC. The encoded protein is CASSFIAGGPSNEQFF.

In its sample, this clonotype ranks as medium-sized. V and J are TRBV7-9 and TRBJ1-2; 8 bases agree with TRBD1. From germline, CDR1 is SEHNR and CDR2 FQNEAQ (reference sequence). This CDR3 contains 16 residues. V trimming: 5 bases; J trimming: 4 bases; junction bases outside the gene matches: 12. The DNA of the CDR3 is TGTGCCAGCAGCGATAATTACCAGGGGGCGTTCTATGGCTACACCTTC. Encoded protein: CASSDNYQGAFYGYTF.

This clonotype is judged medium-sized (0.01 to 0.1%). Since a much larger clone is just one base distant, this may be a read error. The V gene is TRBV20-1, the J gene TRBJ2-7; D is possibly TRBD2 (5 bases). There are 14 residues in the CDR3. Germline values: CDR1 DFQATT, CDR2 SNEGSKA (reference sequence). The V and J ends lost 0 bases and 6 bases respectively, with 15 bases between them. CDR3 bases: TGCAGTGCTAGAGACCCGGGAATACTCTCCGAGCAGTACTTC. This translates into CSARDPGILSEQYF.

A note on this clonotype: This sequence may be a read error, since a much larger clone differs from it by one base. The DNA of the CDR3 is TGTGCCAGCAGCATAACTAGGACCACCGGGGAGCTGTTTTTT. Translated: CASSITRTTGELFF. The V and J genes are TRBV5-6 and TRBJ2-2, with D perhaps matching TRBD2 (5 bases). Germline V lookup: CDR1 SGHDT, CDR2 YYEEEE. The germline V and J ends were trimmed by 4 bases and 4 bases, with 11 bases remaining between them. The CDR3 is 14 amino acids.

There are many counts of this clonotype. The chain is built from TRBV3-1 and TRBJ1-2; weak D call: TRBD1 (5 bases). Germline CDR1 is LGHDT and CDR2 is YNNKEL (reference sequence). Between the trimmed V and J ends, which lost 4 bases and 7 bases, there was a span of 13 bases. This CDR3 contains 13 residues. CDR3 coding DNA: TGTGCCAGCAGCCCGGACATGGGTTCTGGCTACACCTTC. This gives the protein CASSPDMGSGYTF.

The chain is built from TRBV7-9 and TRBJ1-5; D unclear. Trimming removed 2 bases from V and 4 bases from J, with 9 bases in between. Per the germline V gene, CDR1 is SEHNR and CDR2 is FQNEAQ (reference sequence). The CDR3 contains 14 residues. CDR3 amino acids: CASSLYGPNQPQHF. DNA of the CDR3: TGTGCCAGCAGCTTATATGGGCCAAATCAGCCCCAGCATTTT.

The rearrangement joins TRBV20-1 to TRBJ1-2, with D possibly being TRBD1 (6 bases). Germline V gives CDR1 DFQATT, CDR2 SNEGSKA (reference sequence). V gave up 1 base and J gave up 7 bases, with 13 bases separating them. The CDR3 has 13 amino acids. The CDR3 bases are TGCAGTGCTAGAGGGACAGTTGTCTTTGGCTACACCTTC. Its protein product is CSARGTVVFGYTF.

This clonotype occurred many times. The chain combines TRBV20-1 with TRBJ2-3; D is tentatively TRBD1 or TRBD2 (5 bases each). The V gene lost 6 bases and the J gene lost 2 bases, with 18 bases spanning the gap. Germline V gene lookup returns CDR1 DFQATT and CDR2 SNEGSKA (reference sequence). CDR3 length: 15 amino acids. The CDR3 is CSAPTYEGFTDTQYF. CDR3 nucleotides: TGCAGTGCCCCGACCTATGAGGGGTTCACAGATACGCAGTATTTT.

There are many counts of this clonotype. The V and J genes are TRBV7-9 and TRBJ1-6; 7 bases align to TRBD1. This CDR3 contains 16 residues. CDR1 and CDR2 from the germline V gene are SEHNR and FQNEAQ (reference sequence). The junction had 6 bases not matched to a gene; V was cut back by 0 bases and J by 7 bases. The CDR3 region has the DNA TGTGCCAGCAGCTTAGCTTCCGGGACAGACAATTCACCCCTCCACTTT. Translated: CASSLASGTDNSPLHF.

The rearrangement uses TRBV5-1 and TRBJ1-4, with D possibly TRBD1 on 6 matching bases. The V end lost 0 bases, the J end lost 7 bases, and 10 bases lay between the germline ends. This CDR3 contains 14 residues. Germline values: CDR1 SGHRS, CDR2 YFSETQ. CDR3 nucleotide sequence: TGCGCCAGCAGCTTGGAGGGGGGGGTTGAAAAACTGTTTTTT. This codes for CASSLEGGVEKLFF. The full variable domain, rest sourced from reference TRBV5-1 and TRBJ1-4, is KAGVTQTPRYLIKTRGQQVTLSCSPISGHRSVSWYQQTPGQGLQFLFEYFSETQRNKGNFPGRFSGRQFSNSRSEMNVSTLELGDSALYLCASSLEGGVEKLFFGSGTQLSVL.

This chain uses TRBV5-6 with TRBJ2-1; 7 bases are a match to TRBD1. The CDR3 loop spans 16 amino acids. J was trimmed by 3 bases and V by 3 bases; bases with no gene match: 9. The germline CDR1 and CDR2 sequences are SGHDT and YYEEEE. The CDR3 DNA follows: TGTGCCAGCAGCTATGCCGGGACAGTTTTCTACAATGAGCAGTTCTTC. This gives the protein CASSYAGTVFYNEQFF.

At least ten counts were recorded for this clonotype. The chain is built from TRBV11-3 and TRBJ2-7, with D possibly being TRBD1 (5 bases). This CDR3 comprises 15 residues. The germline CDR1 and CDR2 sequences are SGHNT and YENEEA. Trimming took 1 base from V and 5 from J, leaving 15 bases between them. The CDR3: CASSLGVRDSDEQYF. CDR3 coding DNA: TGTGCCAGCAGCTTAGGAGTCAGGGATTCCGACGAGCAGTACTTC. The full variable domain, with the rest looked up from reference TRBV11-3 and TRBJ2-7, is EAGVVQSPRYKIIEKKQPVAFWCNPISGHNTLYWYLQNLGQGPELLIRYENEEAVDDSQLPKDRFSAERLKGVDSTLKIQPAELGDSAVYLCASSLGVRDSDEQYFGPGTRLTVT.

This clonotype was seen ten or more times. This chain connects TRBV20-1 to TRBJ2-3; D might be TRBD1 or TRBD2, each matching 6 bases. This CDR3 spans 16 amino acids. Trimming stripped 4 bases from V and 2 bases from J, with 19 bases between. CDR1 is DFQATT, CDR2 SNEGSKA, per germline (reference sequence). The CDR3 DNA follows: TGCAGTGCTACCCACCGGGACGGGGGCTTCACAGATACGCAGTATTTT. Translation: CSATHRDGGFTDTQYF.

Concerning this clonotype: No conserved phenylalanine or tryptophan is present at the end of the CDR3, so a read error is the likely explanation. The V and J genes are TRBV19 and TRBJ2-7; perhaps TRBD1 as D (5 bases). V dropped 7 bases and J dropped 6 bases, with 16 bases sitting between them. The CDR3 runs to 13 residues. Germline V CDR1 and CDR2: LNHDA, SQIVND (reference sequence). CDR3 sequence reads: CASKGMSASEQYL. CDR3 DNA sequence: TGTGCCAGTAAGGGGATGTCGGCGAGCGAGCAGTACCTC.

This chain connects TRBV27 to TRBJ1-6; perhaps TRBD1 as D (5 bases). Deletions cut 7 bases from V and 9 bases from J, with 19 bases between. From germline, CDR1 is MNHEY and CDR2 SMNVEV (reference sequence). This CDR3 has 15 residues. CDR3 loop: CASTRDPGQGSPLHF. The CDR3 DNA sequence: TGTGCCAGCACCAGGGACCCAGGGCAGGGTTCACCCCTCCACTTT.

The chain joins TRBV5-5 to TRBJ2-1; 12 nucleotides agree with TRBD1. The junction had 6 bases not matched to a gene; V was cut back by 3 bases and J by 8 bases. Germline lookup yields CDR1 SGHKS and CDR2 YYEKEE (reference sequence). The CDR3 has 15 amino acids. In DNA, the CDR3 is TGTGCCAGCAGCTGGGGGGACAGGGGGCTCGATGAGCAGTTCTTC. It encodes CASSWGDRGLDEQFF.

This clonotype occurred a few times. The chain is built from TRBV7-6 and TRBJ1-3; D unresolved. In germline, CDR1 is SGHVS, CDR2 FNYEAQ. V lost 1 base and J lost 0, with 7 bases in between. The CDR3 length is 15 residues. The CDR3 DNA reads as TGTGCCAGCAGCTTAGGAGGCACCTCTGGAAACACCATATATTTT. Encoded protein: CASSLGGTSGNTIYF.

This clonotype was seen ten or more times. CDR3: CSARVQGEKLFF. Written as DNA, the CDR3 is TGCAGTGCTAGAGTACAGGGAGAAAAACTGTTTTTT. The V gene is TRBV20-1, the J gene TRBJ1-4, with TRBD1 as a possible D gene (6 bases). The V end was cut by 1 base, the J end by 8 bases, with 8 bases between. This CDR3 has 12 residues. The germline CDR1 and CDR2 sequences are DFQATT and SNEGSKA (reference sequence).

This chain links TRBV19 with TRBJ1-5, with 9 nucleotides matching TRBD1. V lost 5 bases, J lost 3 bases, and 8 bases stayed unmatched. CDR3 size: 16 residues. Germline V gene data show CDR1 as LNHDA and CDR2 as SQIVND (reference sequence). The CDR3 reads CASSYQGQGPNQPQHF. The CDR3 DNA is TGTGCCAGTAGTTACCAGGGACAGGGCCCCAATCAGCCCCAGCATTTT.

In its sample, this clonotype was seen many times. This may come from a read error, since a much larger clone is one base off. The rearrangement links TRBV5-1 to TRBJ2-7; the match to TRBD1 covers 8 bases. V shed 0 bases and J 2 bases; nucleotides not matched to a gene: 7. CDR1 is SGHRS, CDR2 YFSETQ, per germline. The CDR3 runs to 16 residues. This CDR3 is CASSLGAGGFAYEQYF. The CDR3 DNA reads TGCGCCAGCAGCTTGGGGGCAGGGGGCTTCGCCTACGAGCAGTACTTC. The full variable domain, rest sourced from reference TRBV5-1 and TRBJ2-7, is KAGVTQTPRYLIKTRGQQVTLSCSPISGHRSVSWYQQTPGQGLQFLFEYFSETQRNKGNFPGRFSGRQFSNSRSEMNVSTLELGDSALYLCASSLGAGGFAYEQYFGPGTRLTVT.

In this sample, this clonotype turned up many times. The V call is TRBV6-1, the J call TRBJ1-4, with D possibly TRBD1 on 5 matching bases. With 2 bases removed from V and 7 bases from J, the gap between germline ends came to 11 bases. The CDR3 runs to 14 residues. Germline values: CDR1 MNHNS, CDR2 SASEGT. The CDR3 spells CASSERGRAEKLFF. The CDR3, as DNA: TGTGCCAGCAGTGAAAGGGGCAGGGCTGAAAAACTGTTTTTT.

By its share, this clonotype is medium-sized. The chain's CDR3 is CASSLSRGGAGSSYEQYF. DNA of the CDR3: TGTGCCAGCAGCTTATCGAGAGGGGGCGCCGGGAGCTCCTACGAGCAGTACTTC. The rearrangement uses TRBV7-2 and TRBJ2-7, with D maybe TRBD1 (7 bases). The CDR3 loop spans 18 amino acids. Germline CDR1 reads SGHTA; CDR2 reads FQGNSA. Between the trimmed V and J ends, which lost 2 bases and 0 bases, there was a span of 20 bases. Combining the CDR3 with reference TRBV7-2 and TRBJ2-7 gives the whole variable domain GAGVSQSPSNKVTEKGKDVELRCDPISGHTALYWYRQSLGQGLEFLIYFQGNSAPDKSGLPSDRFSAERTGGSVSTLTIQRTQQEDSAVYLCASSLSRGGAGSSYEQYFGPGTRLTVT.

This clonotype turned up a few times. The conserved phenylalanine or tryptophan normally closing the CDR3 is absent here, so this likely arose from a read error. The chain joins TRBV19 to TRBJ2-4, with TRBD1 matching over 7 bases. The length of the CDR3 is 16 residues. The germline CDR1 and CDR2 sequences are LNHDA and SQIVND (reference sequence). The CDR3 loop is CASSMLGSGGKKIQYS. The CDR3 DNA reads TGTGCCAGTAGTATGTTAGGGTCAGGGGGTAAAAAAATTCAGTACTCC.